This TCR beta chain was identified during a study of blood T cell repertoires in COVID-19. Overall study: There were acute and convalescent COVID-19 samples, and they came from the United States, Italy and Spain. Nucleic acid was either cDNA or gDNA, and it came from T cells, B-cell-depleted T cells, or PBMCs.

Authors' methods: Amplified reference gene primers provided the basis for estimating nucleated cell counts. The assay was immunoSEQ multiplex PCR, and TCRdb's table has in-frame clones only and misses some. V and J calls and clone size come straight from that table; D and trimming were deduced from the DNA. The table lists just over 300,000 clones, over 85% of them singletons, with 1.8% in the top ten. Seattle patients were enrolled during active infection and followed longitudinally. The CDR3 runs to 16 residues. Losses at the gene ends were 0 bases for V and 2 bases for J; bases not matched to a gene: 4. Germline loops: CDR1 LGHNA, CDR2 YSLEER.

Material for sequencing was peripheral blood. This sequence was found in a woman in her twenties or thirties with COVID-19, enrolled during active disease. The chain uses TRBV4-3 and TRBJ2-3; 8 bases match TRBD2. CDR3 sequence (DNA): TGCGCCAGCAGCCAAGACGCAGCGGGGGTCACAGATACGCAGTATTTT. Translation gives CASSQDAAGVTDTQYF.